These T cell receptor beta chains were read from a single sample in a study of vaccination effects on CD4 cells after COVID-19. Their target antigens are unknown. The table came from immunoSEQ multiplex PCR; TCRdb's copy has only in-frame clones and leaves some out. The sample includes tens of thousands of clones, approximately 70% seen only once; the top ten take about 4%. This specimen consisted of CD4+ T cells from PBMCs cultured with HCoV-OC43 spike peptides, obtained before COVID-19 vaccination. The source is a human donor who received a COVID-19 vaccine. Each CDR3 is given with its conserved first and last residue. The D gene is left open where the match is weak. The size entry is marked missing in some rows and otherwise reads once, few, many or a size class.

TGTGCCAGCAGCTTAGCGGAAAGCACAGATACGCAGTATTTT,CASSLAESTDTQYF,.,TRBJ2-3,TRBV7-8,.
TGCAGCGTTGTGTATGGGTCGCCGGGTCAGCCCCAGCATTTT,CSVVYGSPGQPQHF,.,TRBJ1-5,TRBV29-1,.
TGTGCCACCAGTGATCCCTCCCGATCCGAGCAGTTCTTC,CATSDPSRSEQFF,once,TRBJ2-1,TRBV24-1,.
TGTGCTAGTGGTCGTGACAACTATGGCTACACCTTC,CASGRDNYGYTF,.,TRBJ1-2,TRBV12-5,.
TGTGCCAGCTCACCGGACGCACAGGGTCGGCGGGAGACCCAGTACTTC,CASSPDAQGRRETQYF,.,TRBJ2-5,TRBV18,.
TGTGCCAGCAGCTTAGCGCTAGTAGCGGGACAGGGGTTGTTCTCTGAAGCTTTCTTT,CASSLALVAGQGLFSEAFF,few,TRBJ1-1,TRBV7-2,TRBD1
TGTGCCAGCTCAGCCGGGACAGGCAATCAGCCCCAGCATTTT,CASSAGTGNQPQHF,few,TRBJ1-5,TRBV18,TRBD1
TGCGCCAGCAGGGCGGACAGCGCAGATACGCAGTATTTT,CASRADSADTQYF,few,TRBJ2-3,TRBV10-1,.
TGTGCCAGCAGCGGTAGGGAGGCCCCGAACACCGGGGAGCTGTTTTTT,CASSGREAPNTGELFF,.,TRBJ2-2,TRBV7-8,.
TGTGCCACCAGCAGAGATCAAGGGCTCGGACAGCCCCAGCATTTT,CATSRDQGLGQPQHF,.,TRBJ1-5,TRBV15,.
TGTGCCAGCAGCTTAAGGTCCGACCCTCGGTCAGATACGCAGTATTTT,CASSLRSDPRSDTQYF,few,TRBJ2-3,TRBV7-3,.
TGTGCCAGCAGTCCACTCGGGACCAATAACTATGGCTACACCTTC,CASSPLGTNNYGYTF,.,TRBJ1-2,TRBV6-5,.
TGTGCCAGCAGATTTAGACAGACGGGCACAGATACGCAGTATTTT,CASRFRQTGTDTQYF,.,TRBJ2-3,TRBV7-9,.
TGTGCCAGCACCGCAGGGAATAATTCACCCCTCCACTTT,CASTAGNNSPLHF,.,TRBJ1-6,TRBV25-1,.
TGTGCCAGCAGCTATAGCGGGGCCCCCAGTGGGACCCAGTACTTC,CASSYSGAPSGTQYF,.,TRBJ2-5,TRBV6-2/TRBV6-3,TRBD2
TGTGCCAGCTCACCAGGCGGGGGGGCCGACAATGAGCAGTTCTTC,CASSPGGGADNEQFF,.,TRBJ2-1,TRBV18,TRBD2
TGTGCCAGCAGCGTATCTCTACCAGGGTCGGGTGAGCAGTTCTTC,CASSVSLPGSGEQFF,.,TRBJ2-1,TRBV9,.
TGTGCCACCAGTGATCCCATAGGGACAGATACGCAGTATTTT,CATSDPIGTDTQYF,once,TRBJ2-3,TRBV24-1,.
TGTGCCAGCAGTGGATTACTAGGACGGAACCCTAATGAAAAACTGTTTTTT,CASSGLLGRNPNEKLFF,.,TRBJ1-4,TRBV25-1,.
TGTGCCAGCAGTTTACGGGAGAACACTGAAGCTTTCTTT,CASSLRENTEAFF,.,TRBJ1-1,TRBV12-3/TRBV12-4,.
TGTGCCAGCAGATACAACACCGGGGAGCTGTTTTTT,CASRYNTGELFF,.,TRBJ2-2,TRBV12-3/TRBV12-4,.
TGTGCCAGCAGCAACTCCGGGGGGGGCGCAGATACGCAGTATTTT,CASSNSGGGADTQYF,.,TRBJ2-3,TRBV7-2,TRBD2
TGTGCCAGCAGCCTTAGTCTTTACGCGCAGTATTTT,CASSLSLYAQYF,.,TRBJ2-3,TRBV7-2,.
TGTGCCAGCAGTGAACAGGGGTTTGGTTCACCCCTCCACTTT,CASSEQGFGSPLHF,few,TRBJ1-6,TRBV25-1,.
TGTGCCAGCACCCGACTAAATGGTGAGCAGTTCTTC,CASTRLNGEQFF,.,TRBJ2-1,TRBV6-5,.
TGCGCCAGCAGCAGGACAGGGGATAGCACAGATACGCAGTATTTT,CASSRTGDSTDTQYF,once,TRBJ2-3,TRBV5-1,TRBD1
TGTGCCAGCAGTTACTCTGTCTCGGGGGACGATCAGCCCCAGCATTTT,CASSYSVSGDDQPQHF,.,TRBJ1-5,TRBV6-2/TRBV6-3,.
TGCGCCAGCAGTGATGGCGGCAGCGGGGGCCACACAGATACGCAGTATTTT,CASSDGGSGGHTDTQYF,.,TRBJ2-3,TRBV10-1,TRBD2
TGTGCCACCAGCAGAGATGAAGCTGAAGCTTTCTTT,CATSRDEAEAFF,.,TRBJ1-1,TRBV15,.
TGTGCCAGCAGTCAAATTGAAAAACTGTTTTTT,CASSQIEKLFF,.,TRBJ1-4,TRBV2,.
TGTGCCAGCAGCCCACGGGACAGGGGAACACCTAACACCGGGGAGCTGTTTTTT,CASSPRDRGTPNTGELFF,few,TRBJ2-2,TRBV9,TRBD1
TGTGCCAGCAGCTTAAATCCAGCGACGGTTAATTCACCCCTCCACTTT,CASSLNPATVNSPLHF,.,TRBJ1-6,TRBV7-8,.
TGCGCCAGCAGCTTGCCCCAATCACGACAGGGCAGAGGCCCAGATACGCAGTATTTT,CASSLPQSRQGRGPDTQYF,.,TRBJ2-3,TRBV5-1,TRBD1
TGTGCCAGCAGCACGGGACACGTGAACACTGAAGCTTTCTTT,CASSTGHVNTEAFF,.,TRBJ1-1,TRBV9,.
TGCGCCAGCAGCCAAGAACCGGGACGGTTGGGAAACACCATATATTTT,CASSQEPGRLGNTIYF,.,TRBJ1-3,TRBV4-3,.
TGTGCCACACAACCCATCACAGGGGGCAAAGATACGCAGTATTTT,CATQPITGGKDTQYF,.,TRBJ2-3,TRBV24-1,TRBD1
TGTGCCAGCAGCCCCCGGGGGGGGAGTGGACAGCCCCAGCATTTT,CASSPRGGSGQPQHF,few,TRBJ1-5,TRBV7-8,.
TGCGCCAGCAGATTCCAGGGGGCGGCCGGGGAGCTGTTTTTT,CASRFQGAAGELFF,few,TRBJ2-2,TRBV5-1,TRBD1
TGCGCCAGCAGCCTTGGCCCTGAGCTCTGGGAGACCCAGTACTTC,CASSLGPELWETQYF,.,TRBJ2-5,TRBV5-1,.
TGTGCCAGCAGCTTAGTGTGGGCAGGGGAAGAAAAACTGTTTTTT,CASSLVWAGEEKLFF,.,TRBJ1-4,TRBV7-2,.